This T cell receptor beta chain was documented in a study of blood T cell repertoires in COVID-19. About the research overall: Both acute and convalescent COVID-19 samples were obtained from the United States, Italy and Spain.

Patients of the Seattle cohort, enrolled during active infection, were followed longitudinally. The germline V and J ends were trimmed by 7 bases and 1 base, with 13 bases remaining between them. In germline, CDR1 is SQVTM, CDR2 ANQGSEA. CDR3 size: 13 residues. In the source study's methods: Researchers report that nucleated cell counts were estimated from reference gene primer amplification. Profiled with immunoSEQ multiplex PCR; TCRdb holds only in-frame clones, not every one. D and trimming were read from the DNA, whereas the V and J calls and clone size are those reported in that table. Of 300,000 to 400,000 clones in the sample, 88% were seen once.

The sample taken for sequencing was peripheral blood. The clonotype was recovered from a woman aged 70-85 years with COVID-19, enrolled during active disease. This chain connects TRBV29-1 to TRBJ1-1; D unresolved. CDR3 DNA sequence: TGCAGCGCCTACAGTCATAAGAACACTGAAGCTTTCTTT. This sequence encodes CSAYSHKNTEAFF.